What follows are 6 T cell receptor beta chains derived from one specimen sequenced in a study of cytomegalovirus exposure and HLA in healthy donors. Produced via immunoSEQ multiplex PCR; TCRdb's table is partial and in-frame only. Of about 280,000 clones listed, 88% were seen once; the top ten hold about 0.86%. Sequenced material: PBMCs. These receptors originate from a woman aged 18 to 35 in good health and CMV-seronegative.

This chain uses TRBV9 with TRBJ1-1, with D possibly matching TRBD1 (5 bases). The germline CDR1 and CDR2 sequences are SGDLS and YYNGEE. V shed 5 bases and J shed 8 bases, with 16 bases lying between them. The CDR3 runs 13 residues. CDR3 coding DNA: TGTGCCAGCAGGGAAACAGACAGAGAAGAAGCTTTCTTT. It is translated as CASRETDREEAFF. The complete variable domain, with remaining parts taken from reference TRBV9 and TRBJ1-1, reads DSGVTQTPKHLITATGQRVTLRCSPRSGDLSVYWYQQSLDQGLQFLIQYYNGEERAKGNILERFSAQQFPDLHSELNLSSLELGDSALYFCASRETDREEAFFGQGTRLTVV.

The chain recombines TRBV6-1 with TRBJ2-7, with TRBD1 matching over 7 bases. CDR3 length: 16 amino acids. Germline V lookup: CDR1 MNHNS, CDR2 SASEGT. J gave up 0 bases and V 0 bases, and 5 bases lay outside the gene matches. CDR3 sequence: CASSEAGTVLSYEQYF. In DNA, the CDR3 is TGTGCCAGCAGTGAAGCAGGGACAGTCCTCTCCTACGAGCAGTACTTC.

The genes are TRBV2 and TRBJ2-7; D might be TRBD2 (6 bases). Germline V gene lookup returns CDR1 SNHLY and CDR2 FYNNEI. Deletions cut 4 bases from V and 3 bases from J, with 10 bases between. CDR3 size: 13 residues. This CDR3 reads CASSGRGGYEQYF. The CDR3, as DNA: TGTGCCAGCAGTGGGAGGGGAGGCTACGAGCAGTACTTC.

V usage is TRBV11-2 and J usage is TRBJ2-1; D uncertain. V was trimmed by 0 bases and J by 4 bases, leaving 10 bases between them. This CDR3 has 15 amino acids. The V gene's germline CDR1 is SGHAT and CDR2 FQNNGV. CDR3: CASSLDRGLYNEQFF. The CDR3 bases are TGTGCCAGCAGCTTAGATCGAGGCCTGTACAATGAGCAGTTCTTC.

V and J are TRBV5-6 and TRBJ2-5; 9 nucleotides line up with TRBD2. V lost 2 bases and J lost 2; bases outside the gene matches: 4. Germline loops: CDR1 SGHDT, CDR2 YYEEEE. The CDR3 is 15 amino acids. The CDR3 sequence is CASSFRTSAQETQYF. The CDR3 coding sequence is TGTGCCAGCAGCTTTCGGACTAGCGCTCAAGAGACCCAGTACTTC.

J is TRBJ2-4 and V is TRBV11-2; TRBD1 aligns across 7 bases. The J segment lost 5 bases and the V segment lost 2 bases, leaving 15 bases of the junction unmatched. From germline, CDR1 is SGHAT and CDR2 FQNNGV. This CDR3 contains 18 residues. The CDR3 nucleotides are TGTGCCAGCAGCTTATCCTCCTATCCACAGGGGACCCAAAACATTCAGTACTTC. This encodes CASSLSSYPQGTQNIQYF. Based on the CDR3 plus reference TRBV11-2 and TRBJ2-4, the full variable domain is EAGVAQSPRYKIIEKRQSVAFWCNPISGHATLYWYQQILGQGPKLLIQFQNNGVVDDSQLPKDRFSAERLKGVDSTLKIQPAKLEDSAVYLCASSLSSYPQGTQNIQYFGAGTRLSVL.